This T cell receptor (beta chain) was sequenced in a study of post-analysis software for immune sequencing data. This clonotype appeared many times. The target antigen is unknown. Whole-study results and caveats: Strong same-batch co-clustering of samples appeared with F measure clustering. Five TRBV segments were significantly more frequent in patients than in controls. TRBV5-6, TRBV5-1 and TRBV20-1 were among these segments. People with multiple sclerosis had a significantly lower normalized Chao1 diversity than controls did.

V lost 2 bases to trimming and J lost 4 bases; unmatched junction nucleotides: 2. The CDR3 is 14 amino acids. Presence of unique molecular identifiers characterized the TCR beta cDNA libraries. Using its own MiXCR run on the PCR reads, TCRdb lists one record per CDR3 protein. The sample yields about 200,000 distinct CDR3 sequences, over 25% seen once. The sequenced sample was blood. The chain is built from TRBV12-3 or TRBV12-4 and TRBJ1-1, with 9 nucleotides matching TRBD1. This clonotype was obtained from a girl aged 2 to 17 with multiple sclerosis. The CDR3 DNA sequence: TGTGCCAGCAGTTTAACAGGGGGCGTCACTGAAGCTTTCTTT. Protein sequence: CASSLTGGVTEAFF.